This TCR beta chain appears in the sequencing data of a study of blood T cell repertoires in COVID-19. Study information: The cDNA or gDNA used as material had been derived from T cells, B-cell-depleted T cells, or PBMCs.

Clinical histories supplied by participants themselves formed the basis of cohort assignment. Sequenced by immunoSEQ multiplex PCR; TCRdb stores in-frame clones only, minus some. The sample lists just over 300,000 clones; approximately 90% were seen once. This clone was observed a few times. The CDR3 has 16 residues. The germline gives CDR1 MNHNS, CDR2 SASEGT. The V end was cut by 0 bases, the J end by 5 bases, with 16 bases between. What was sequenced was PBMCs or T cells enriched from blood (not recorded which). This TCR was recovered from a man aged 30 to 39 who had recovered from COVID-19. This sequence joins TRBV6-1 and TRBJ2-5; D possibly corresponds to TRBD1 (5 bases). CDR3 sequence reads: CASSEATETVAETQYF. CDR3 coding DNA: TGTGCCAGCAGTGAAGCGACTGAGACAGTTGCGGAGACCCAGTACTTC.